Below, 15 T cell receptor beta chains from the same sample are listed, as sequenced in a study of T cells in Graves' hyperthyroidism and ophthalmopathy. RNA transcripts yielded amplified TCR beta CDR3 regions. TCR CDR3 regions were first amplified by RT-PCR with HTBI primers. TCRdb re-analysed the multiplex PCR reads in MiXCR, keeping a single row per CDR3 protein. The sample consists of some 350,000 distinct CDR3 sequences, roughly 15% of them appearing once. The sample consisted of blood. The receptors stem from a woman in her sixties or seventies with Graves' ophthalmopathy.

This chain joins TRBV7-9 and TRBJ2-3; D might be TRBD1 (6 bases). Germline V gene data show CDR1 as SEHNR and CDR2 as FQNEAQ (reference sequence). CDR3 length equals 15 residues. Trimming left V 1 base short and J 4 bases short, with 12 bases between. The CDR3 is CASSLGTGNADTQYF. The CDR3 DNA reads as TGTGCCAGCAGCTTAGGAACAGGGAATGCAGATACGCAGTATTTT.

V usage is TRBV20-1 and J usage is TRBJ2-7, with 9 bases matching TRBD1. J lost 3 bases, V lost 2 bases, and 5 bases had no gene match. Looked up from germline, CDR1 is DFQATT and CDR2 is SNEGSKA (reference sequence). The CDR3 is made up of 14 amino acids. The CDR3 DNA reads as TGCAGTGCTAGACCGACAGGGGGTGGCTACGAGCAGTACTTC. Encoded protein: CSARPTGGGYEQYF.

The sample holds one count of this clonotype. This chain joins TRBV7-9 and TRBJ1-2; no firm D call. This CDR3 has 16 amino acids. Germline assignment: CDR1 SEHNR and CDR2 FQNEAQ (reference sequence). V dropped 5 bases and J dropped 0 bases, with 16 bases sitting between them. For the CDR3, the DNA is TGTGCCAGCAGCCAAGGTTCGGGAAGGTCTAACTATGGCTACACCTTC. This codes for CASSQGSGRSNYGYTF.

Concerning this clonotype itself: This may stem from a read error, because a much larger clone lies one nucleotide away. This chain uses TRBV6-2 or TRBV6-3 with TRBJ2-7; 7 bases agree with TRBD2. This CDR3 is 13 amino acids long. Germline CDR1 MNHEY, CDR2 SVGEGT. The V gene end was trimmed by 3 bases and the J gene end by 6 bases; junction bases not matched to a gene: 5. Here the CDR3 reads CASSYRRECEQYF. The CDR3 nucleotides are TGTGCCAGCAGTTATCGGCGGGAGTGCGAGCAGTACTTC.

This clonotype showed up many times. The V call is TRBV27, the J call TRBJ2-2; 9 bases match TRBD2. Germline V gene sequence: CDR1 MNHEY, CDR2 SMNVEV (reference sequence). CDR3 length: 17 residues. V lost 5 bases, J lost 2 bases, and 9 bases stayed unmatched. CDR3 in amino acids: CASSPRASGANTGELFF. The CDR3 nucleotides read TGTGCCAGCAGTCCACGGGCTAGCGGGGCCAACACCGGGGAGCTGTTTTTT.

This clonotype came up many times. The chain employs TRBV5-1 and TRBJ1-2; D is unresolved. The length of the CDR3 is 13 residues. Germline CDR1 reads SGHRS; CDR2 reads YFSETQ. V was pared by 0 bases and J by 4 bases, with 7 bases between. This chain's CDR3 is CASSLGQVYGYTF. The CDR3 nucleotides are TGCGCCAGCAGCTTGGGGCAGGTCTATGGCTACACCTTC.

This clonotype was seen at least ten times. V usage is TRBV24-1 and J usage is TRBJ2-5, with 11 bases aligning to TRBD2. Germline V gene lookup returns CDR1 KGHDR and CDR2 SFDVKD. The CDR3 sequence is 16 residues long. The ends lost 4 bases at V and 4 bases at J; junction bases unmatched: 7. The CDR3 bases are TGTGCCACCAGTGAACCTACTAGCGGGAGAGGAGAGACCCAGTACTTC. Translation gives CATSEPTSGRGETQYF.

The table lists this clonotype with many counts. V and J are TRBV5-5 and TRBJ2-7; possibly TRBD1 or TRBD2 for D (5 bases each). V gave up 4 bases and J gave up 0 bases, with 20 bases separating them. Germline V CDR1 and CDR2: SGHKS, YYEKEE (reference sequence). The CDR3 is made up of 17 amino acids. CDR3 coding DNA: TGTGCCAGCAGCCGTGCCTCCGGGACCGCCAGCTCCTACGAGCAGTACTTC. Its translation: CASSRASGTASSYEQYF.

At least ten counts were recorded for this clonotype. The chain carries TRBV7-9 and TRBJ2-1; D is perhaps TRBD2 (6 bases). Germline V gene data show CDR1 as SEHNR and CDR2 as FQNEAQ (reference sequence). The CDR3 sequence is 15 residues long. Trimming stripped 5 bases from V and 8 bases from J, with 19 bases between. CDR3 nucleotide sequence: TGTGCCAGCAGCCCGCCGGGACTCCCTACCCATGAGCAGTTCTTC. Encoded protein: CASSPPGLPTHEQFF. Using reference TRBV7-9 and TRBJ2-1 for the parts outside the CDR3, the full variable domain is DTGVSQNPRHKITKRGQNVTFRCDPISEHNRLYWYRQTLGQGPEFLTYFQNEAQLEKSRLLSDRFSAERPKGSFSTLEIQRTEQGDSAMYLCASSPPGLPTHEQFFGPGTRLTVL.

This clonotype was seen at least ten times. The chain is built from TRBV2 and TRBJ2-1; possibly TRBD1 for D (5 bases). Trimming took off 7 bases at V and 8 bases at J, with 24 bases between the two ends. Looked up from germline, CDR1 is SNHLY and CDR2 is FYNNEI. CDR3 length: 16 amino acids. CDR3 in DNA: TGTGCCAGCACTGGGGCCGGACGGCGGCCGCCCGATGAGCAGTTCTTC. Translated: CASTGAGRRPPDEQFF.

This clonotype was recorded many times. The chain recombines TRBV20-1 with TRBJ2-7; 8 nucleotides agree with TRBD1. The CDR3 is 16 amino acids. Per the germline V gene, CDR1 is DFQATT and CDR2 is SNEGSKA (reference sequence). Losses at the gene ends were 2 bases for V and 3 bases for J; bases not matched to a gene: 12. CDR3: CSARHSGTGEFYEQYF. In DNA form, the CDR3 reads TGCAGTGCTAGACACTCCGGGACAGGAGAATTCTACGAGCAGTACTTC.

This clonotype was seen many times. The chain links TRBV28 to TRBJ1-2; 7 positions agree with TRBD1. The CDR3 length is 14 residues. The V and J ends lost 6 bases and 2 bases, in that order; junction bases with no gene match: 6. Germline V CDR1 and CDR2: MDHEN, SYDVKM. The CDR3 DNA sequence: TGTGCCAGCAGCGCGACAGGGAGGAACTATGGCTACACCTTC. Its protein product is CASSATGRNYGYTF.

In this sample, this clonotype turned up many times. The gene calls are TRBV5-1 and TRBJ2-1, with 7 nucleotides matching TRBD1. The CDR3 covers 16 residues. CDR1 is SGHRS and CDR2 is YFSETQ in the germline V gene. V lost 6 bases to trimming and J lost 4 bases; unmatched junction nucleotides: 13. The CDR3 is CASTIDPGGIYNEQFF. The CDR3 DNA sequence: TGCGCCAGCACCATCGACCCAGGGGGTATTTACAATGAGCAGTTCTTC.

Ten or more counts support this clonotype. This chain joins TRBV7-2 and TRBJ1-4; D not certain. Trimming shortened V by 2 bases and J by 5 bases, and 9 bases separated the two germline ends. CDR3 length equals 14 residues. CDR1 SGHTA and CDR2 FQGNSA come from the germline V gene. DNA for the CDR3: TGTGCCAGCAGCTTACGGGCCCCGAATGAAAAACTGTTTTTT. This codes for CASSLRAPNEKLFF.

The chain uses TRBV7-3 and TRBJ2-5; weak D call: TRBD1 (6 bases). Germline V gives CDR1 SGHTA, CDR2 FQGTGA. The length of the CDR3 is 15 residues. V was trimmed by 1 base and J by 5 bases, leaving 14 bases between them. This chain's CDR3 is CASSLRGPSGETQYF. In DNA, the CDR3 is TGTGCCAGCAGCTTAAGGGGGCCTAGTGGGGAGACCCAGTACTTC.